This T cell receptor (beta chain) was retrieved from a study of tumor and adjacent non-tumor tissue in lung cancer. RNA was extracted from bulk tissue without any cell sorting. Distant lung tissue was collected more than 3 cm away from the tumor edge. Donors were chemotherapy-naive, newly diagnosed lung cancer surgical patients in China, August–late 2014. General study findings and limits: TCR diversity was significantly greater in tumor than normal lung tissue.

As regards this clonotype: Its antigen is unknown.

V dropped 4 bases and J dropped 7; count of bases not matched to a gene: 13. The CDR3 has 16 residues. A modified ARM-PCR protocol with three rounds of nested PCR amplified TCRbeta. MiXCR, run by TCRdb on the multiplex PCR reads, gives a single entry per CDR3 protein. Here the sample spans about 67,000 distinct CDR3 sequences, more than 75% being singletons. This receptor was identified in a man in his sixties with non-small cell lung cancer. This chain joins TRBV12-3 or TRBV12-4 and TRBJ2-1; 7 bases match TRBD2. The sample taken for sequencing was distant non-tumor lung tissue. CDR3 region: CASSSAERDPENEQFF. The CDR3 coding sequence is TGTGCCAGCAGTTCCGCTGAGCGGGACCCAGAGAATGAGCAGTTCTTC.